Below, 29 T cell receptor beta chains from the same sample are listed, as sequenced in a study of shared clonotypes between healthy human individuals. CD45RO-negative, CCR7-positively selected cells formed the naive CD8 fraction, excluding terminally differentiated effector memory CD45RA+ cells. The repertoire was sequenced with immunoSEQ multiplex PCR; TCRdb's copy has only in-frame clones and lacks some. The table records around 1.9 million clones, 93% of them present only once. Sequenced: naive CD8+ T cells from PBMCs. The receptors derive from a young man in good health. Some clones in this sample may be carry-over from other donors' samples.

The chain employs TRBV9 and TRBJ2-7; D is perhaps TRBD2 (6 bases). CDR1 and CDR2 (germline): SGDLS, YYNGEE. V was clipped by 0 bases and J by 1 base, with 11 bases between them. The CDR3 runs 15 residues. The CDR3 DNA reads as TGTGCCAGCAGCGTAGGATATAGCGGATCCTACGAGCAGTACTTC. Its translation is CASSVGYSGSYEQYF.

This clone was found once. The CDR3 DNA reads TGTGCCAGCAGCTTAGGTGGCCGGCCCGACAATGAGCAGTTCTTC. It encodes CASSLGGRPDNEQFF. This rearrangement joins TRBV13 to TRBJ2-1, with D unresolved. Germline values: CDR1 PRHDT, CDR2 FYEKMQ (reference sequence). Trimming pared 0 bases from V and 5 bases from J, leaving 11 bases between. The CDR3 runs 15 residues.

The chain is built from TRBV7-8 and TRBJ2-7; no clear D. The ends were cut back, 5 bases at V and 6 bases at J, with 23 bases in the middle. The CDR3 covers 16 residues. The germline V gene encodes CDR1 SGHVS and CDR2 FQNEAQ. The CDR3 region is CASSPWVEREFSEQYF. CDR3 DNA: TGTGCCAGCAGCCCCTGGGTAGAGCGAGAATTCTCCGAGCAGTACTTC.

This clone was counted between two and nine times. The chain recombines TRBV30 with TRBJ1-1; D possibly corresponds to TRBD1 (5 bases). V was clipped by 0 bases and J by 7 bases, with 15 bases between them. The germline V gene has CDR1 GTSNPN and CDR2 SVGIG (reference sequence). There are 14 residues in the CDR3. The CDR3 region is CAWSVLAGSGEAFF. CDR3 in DNA: TGTGCCTGGAGTGTACTCGCAGGGTCCGGTGAAGCTTTCTTT. Full variable domain (remainder filled in from reference TRBV30 and TRBJ1-1): SQTIHQWPATLVQPVGSPLSLECTVEGTSNPNLYWYRQAAGRGLQLLFYSVGIGQISSEVPQNLSASRPQDRQFILSSKKLLLSDSGFYLCAWSVLAGSGEAFFGQGTRLTVV.

The genes are TRBV14 and TRBJ2-2; D not certain. Trimming cost V 1 base and J 7 bases, with 7 bases left between them. Germline V lookup: CDR1 SGHDN, CDR2 FVKESK. This CDR3 is built from 13 residues. CDR3 sequence reads: CASSQGVSGELFF. CDR3 nucleotides: TGTGCCAGCAGCCAAGGTGTAAGCGGGGAGCTGTTTTTT.

The chain couples TRBV4-2 to TRBJ1-1; TRBD1 matches at 11 bases. This CDR3 is 16 amino acids long. V lost 5 bases, J lost 0 bases, and 5 bases stayed unmatched. Germline V gene sequence: CDR1 LGHNA, CDR2 YNFKEQ. CDR3 DNA: TGTGCCAGCAGCTCTAGGACAGGGGGCATGAACACTGAAGCTTTCTTT. Translating it yields CASSSRTGGMNTEAFF.

The J gene is TRBJ2-3, the V gene TRBV28; D might be TRBD1 (6 bases). The length of the CDR3 is 17 residues. V lost 6 bases to trimming and J lost 2 bases, with 21 bases between them. Germline V CDR1 and CDR2: MDHEN, SYDVKM. CDR3 nucleotides: TGTGCCAGCAGCGACACCGGGACAACGCGTATCACAGATACGCAGTATTTT. It specifies CASSDTGTTRITDTQYF. Complete variable domain (other parts from reference TRBV28 and TRBJ2-3): DVKVTQSSRYLVKRTGEKVFLECVQDMDHENMFWYRQDPGLGLRLIYFSYDVKMKEKGDIPEGYSVSREKKERFSLILESASTNQTSMYLCASSDTGTTRITDTQYFGPGTRLTVL.

The gene calls are TRBV4-1 and TRBJ2-7, with TRBD2 identical over 7 bases. V trimming: 5 bases; J trimming: 0 bases; junction bases outside the gene matches: 10. CDR1 is MGHRA and CDR2 is YSYEKL in the germline V gene. The CDR3 contains 16 residues. CDR3 in amino acids: CASSGVTSDSSYEQYF. DNA of the CDR3: TGCGCCAGCAGCGGTGTCACTAGCGACAGCTCCTACGAGCAGTACTTC.

The J gene is TRBJ2-5, the V gene TRBV9; 10 nucleotides align to TRBD2. CDR3 size: 15 residues. With 3 bases clipped from V and 4 bases from J, the junction kept 6 bases outside the gene matches. The germline gives CDR1 SGDLS, CDR2 YYNGEE. The CDR3 bases are TGTGCCAGCAGCGGACTAGCGGGTTACGCAGAGACCCAGTACTTC. Its translation: CASSGLAGYAETQYF.

The rearrangement joins TRBV28 to TRBJ2-1; TRBD2 matches 10 bases. This CDR3 is built from 16 residues. The germline CDR1 and CDR2 sequences are MDHEN and SYDVKM. V lost 1 base and J lost 3; bases outside the gene matches: 3. DNA for the CDR3: TGTGCCAGCAGTTTATTCCTAGCGGGAGTCTACAATGAGCAGTTCTTC. Its translation is CASSLFLAGVYNEQFF.

CDR3 bases: TGCGCCAGCAGCCAACCACAGGTCTATGAGCAGTTCTTC. Amino acids: CASSQPQVYEQFF. The chain has TRBV4-1 and TRBJ2-1, with TRBD1 as a possible D gene (5 bases). CDR3 length: 13 amino acids. V was clipped by 2 bases and J by 8 bases, with 10 bases between them. Germline V gene sequence: CDR1 MGHRA, CDR2 YSYEKL.

This rearrangement joins TRBV27 to TRBJ2-3; 10 positions agree with TRBD1. The CDR3 has 17 amino acids. Germline V gene data show CDR1 as MNHEY and CDR2 as SMNVEV (reference sequence). Losses at the gene ends were 2 bases for V and 6 bases for J; bases not matched to a gene: 11. This CDR3 reads CASSLLLGTGVSDTQYF. In DNA form, the CDR3 reads TGTGCCAGCAGTTTACTATTGGGGACAGGGGTATCGGATACGCAGTATTTT.

The sample holds one count of this clone. The chain employs TRBV7-2 and TRBJ1-2; maybe TRBD1 (6 bases). CDR1 is SGHTA and CDR2 is FQGNSA in the germline V gene. V was shortened by 3 bases and J by 4 bases, with 12 bases between the two germline ends. This CDR3 contains 14 residues. CDR3 sequence: CASSFGDRTYGYTF. The DNA of the CDR3 is TGTGCCAGCAGCTTCGGCGACAGGACCTATGGCTACACCTTC. The full variable domain, its missing parts supplied by reference TRBV7-2 and TRBJ1-2, is GAGVSQSPSNKVTEKGKDVELRCDPISGHTALYWYRQSLGQGLEFLIYFQGNSAPDKSGLPSDRFSAERTGGSVSTLTIQRTQQEDSAVYLCASSFGDRTYGYTFGSGTRLTVV.

The rearrangement links TRBV28 to TRBJ2-5; TRBD1 might be the D (5 bases). The CDR3 runs 21 residues. Germline CDR1 reads MDHEN; CDR2 reads SYDVKM. The V and J ends lost 3 bases and 2 bases respectively, with 31 bases between them. The CDR3 loop reads CASSFNMPVPGRSSQQETQYF. For the CDR3, the DNA is TGTGCCAGCAGTTTCAATATGCCCGTTCCAGGGCGAAGTTCCCAACAAGAGACCCAGTACTTC. Drawing the rest from reference TRBV28 and TRBJ2-5, the complete variable domain is DVKVTQSSRYLVKRTGEKVFLECVQDMDHENMFWYRQDPGLGLRLIYFSYDVKMKEKGDIPEGYSVSREKKERFSLILESASTNQTSMYLCASSFNMPVPGRSSQQETQYFGPGTRLLVL.

The V gene is TRBV6-1, the J gene TRBJ2-1, with D perhaps assigned TRBD1 or TRBD2 (5 bases each). Trimming stripped 4 bases from V and 2 bases from J, with 12 bases between. The CDR3 runs to 15 residues. Germline V gives CDR1 MNHNS, CDR2 SASEGT. The DNA of the CDR3 is TGTGCCAGCAGTGGGGGGTGGTTGACCTACAATGAGCAGTTCTTC. Residues: CASSGGWLTYNEQFF.

The chain couples TRBV7-8 to TRBJ2-7; no clear D gene. CDR1 and CDR2 from the germline V gene are SGHVS and FQNEAQ. Between the trimmed V and J ends, which lost 5 bases and 0 bases, there was a span of 5 bases. This CDR3 comprises 12 residues. The CDR3: CASSTDSYEQYF. The CDR3 region has the DNA TGTGCCAGCAGCACAGACTCCTACGAGCAGTACTTC. Together with reference TRBV7-8 and TRBJ2-7, the CDR3 gives the full variable domain: GAGVSQSPRYKVAKRGQDVALRCDPISGHVSLFWYQQALGQGPEFLTYFQNEAQLDKSGLPSDRFFAERPEGSVSTLKIQRTQQEDSAVYLCASSTDSYEQYFGPGTRLTVT.

This clone turned up a few times. CDR3 sequence (DNA): TGTGCCAGCATCCAACACCCGGGCTACACCTTC. This sequence encodes CASIQHPGYTF. The chain links TRBV6-9 to TRBJ1-2; D is unresolved. V was clipped by 7 bases and J by 8 bases, with 11 bases between them. The CDR3 runs to 11 residues. The germline CDR1 and CDR2 sequences are MNHGY and SVAAGI.

This clone was detected only once. At the DNA level, this CDR3 is encoded by other sequences in the same sample as well. The chain is built from TRBV9 and TRBJ2-1, with 9 bases that match TRBD2. This CDR3 spans 15 amino acids. The junction had 5 bases not matched to a gene; V was cut back by 0 bases and J by 7 bases. The germline V gene has CDR1 SGDLS and CDR2 YYNGEE. The DNA of the CDR3 is TGTGCCAGCAGCGTAGGGGGCGGGAGGGAAAATGAGCAGTTCTTC. Translating gives CASSVGGGRENEQFF.

As regards this clone: This sample also contains other DNA sequences that code for the same CDR3. This rearrangement joins TRBV5-1 to TRBJ2-7, with D hard to call. In germline, CDR1 is SGHRS, CDR2 YFSETQ. Trimming took 1 base from V and 3 from J, leaving 8 bases between them. The CDR3 is 13 amino acids. The DNA for the CDR3 is TGCGCCAGCAGCTTGTCGGTGAGCTACGAGCAGTACTTC. This codes for CASSLSVSYEQYF.

With respect to this clone: The identical CDR3 is also encoded by other nucleotide sequences in the sample. The V gene is TRBV13, the J gene TRBJ1-1; possible D gene TRBD1, 6 bases. The CDR3 spans 13 residues. CDR1 and CDR2 from the germline V gene are PRHDT and FYEKMQ (reference sequence). With 1 base removed from V and 4 bases from J, the gap between germline ends came to 7 bases. CDR3 bases: TGTGCCAGCAGCTTAGAAGGGGGCACTGAAGCTTTCTTT. The encoded protein is CASSLEGGTEAFF.

This clone was found once. The genes are TRBV6-5 and TRBJ2-2; D is unclear. This CDR3 contains 13 residues. Germline lookup yields CDR1 MNHEY and CDR2 SVGAGI. The germline V and J ends were trimmed by 1 base and 5 bases, with 5 bases remaining between them. The CDR3 is CASSYWETGELFF. In DNA, the CDR3 is TGTGCCAGCAGTTACTGGGAAACCGGGGAGCTGTTTTTT.

The V gene is TRBV15, the J gene TRBJ2-7, with D possibly matching TRBD2 (5 bases). Germline CDR1 and CDR2: LNHNV and YYDKDF (reference sequence). Trimming cost V 2 bases and J 3 bases, with 8 bases left between them. The CDR3 extends over 13 amino acids. This chain's CDR3 is CATSRTGDYEQYF. CDR3 bases: TGTGCCACCAGCAGAACCGGGGACTACGAGCAGTACTTC.

CDR3 sequence (DNA): TGCAGCGTTGAGGCCCTCGGGTTGGGAACCGGGGAGCTGTTTTTT. Protein sequence: CSVEALGLGTGELFF. The chain carries TRBV29-1 and TRBJ2-2; D gene ambiguous. The CDR3 is 15 residues long. CDR1 SQVTM and CDR2 ANQGSEA come from the germline V gene. Trimming stripped 3 bases from V and 5 bases from J, with 16 bases between.

This clone occurred once. The rearrangement uses TRBV6-4 and TRBJ2-5; D tentatively reads TRBD1 or TRBD2 (6 bases each). With 8 bases removed from V and 5 bases from J, the gap between germline ends came to 30 bases. The germline V gene encodes CDR1 MRHNA and CDR2 SNTAGT. CDR3 size: 18 residues. CDR3 DNA sequence: TGTGCCAGCGGGGGGCTATTGATCGGGAACGTTGGTCTTGAGACCCAGTACTTC. Translating gives CASGGLLIGNVGLETQYF.

CDR3: CASSLQDSGLRETQYF. The CDR3 DNA follows: TGTGCCAGCAGCTTACAGGACAGCGGTTTACGAGAGACCCAGTACTTC. The rearrangement uses TRBV7-9 and TRBJ2-5, with D tentatively TRBD1 (6 bases). The CDR3 is made up of 16 amino acids. Germline V gene data show CDR1 as SEHNR and CDR2 as FQNEAQ (reference sequence). The V end was cut by 2 bases, the J end by 4 bases, with 17 bases between.

The chain links TRBV18 to TRBJ2-5; D ambiguous. Per the germline V gene, CDR1 is KGHSH and CDR2 is LQKENI. With 0 bases removed from V and 5 bases from J, the gap between germline ends came to 4 bases. This CDR3 contains 12 residues. CDR3 sequence (DNA): TGTGCCAGCTCACCACCGTCCGAGACCCAGTACTTC. This translates into CASSPPSETQYF.

The chain carries TRBV11-2 and TRBJ2-3, with D possibly matching TRBD2 (6 bases). The V gene lost 5 bases and the J gene lost 4 bases, with 16 bases spanning the gap. This CDR3 is 15 amino acids long. Germline-derived CDR1 and CDR2 are SGHAT and FQNNGV. The CDR3 is CASSPLGGDADTQYF. Written as DNA, the CDR3 is TGTGCCAGCAGCCCCCTAGGAGGGGACGCAGATACGCAGTATTTT.

This clone appeared a single time. V and J are TRBV4-1 and TRBJ2-5; no reliable D call. TRBJ2-7 explains the end of the DNA better; the J call may be wrong. Germline V gives CDR1 MGHRA, CDR2 YSYEKL. CDR3 length: 16 amino acids. The DNA for the CDR3 is TGCGCCAGCAGCCAAGATCCTCCGGGTTTCGTTACCGAGCAGTACTTC. Its translation: CASSQDPPGFVTEQYF.

This clone appeared a single time. V usage is TRBV27 and J usage is TRBJ2-1; the D is unclear. The CDR3 sequence is 11 residues long. V was trimmed by 2 bases and J by 13 bases, leaving 9 bases between them. In germline, CDR1 is MNHEY, CDR2 SMNVEV (reference sequence). The CDR3 sequence: CASSLGPTQFF. CDR3 bases: TGTGCCAGCAGTTTAGGGCCCACTCAGTTCTTC.